This T cell receptor beta chain is from a study of beta chain features in type 1 diabetes. Every isolated RNA sample was fully reverse transcribed, so sequencing captured expressed TCRB transcripts. Method: immunoSEQ multiplex PCR; TCRdb's copy keeps in-frame clones and lacks some. The repertoire includes about 230,000 clones, around 10% of them detected once, and just under 0.035% sits in the top ten. Researchers reported sorting CD4+ naive, central memory, regulatory and stem cell-like memory cells via CD45RO/CCR7/CD25/CD127/CD95/CD27. In its sample, this clone was seen a few times. Trimming removed 6 bases from V and 5 bases from J; junction bases left unmatched: 5. The CDR3 loop spans 14 amino acids. In germline, CDR1 is WSHSY, CDR2 SAAADI.

The TCR sequence derives from a woman between 18 and 29 years old in good health. J is TRBJ2-1 and V is TRBV10-2; TRBD2 matches at 9 bases. Sequencing input: naive CD4+ T cells from blood. This CDR3 reads CASRASGIDNEQFF. The DNA for the CDR3 is TGCGCCAGCAGGGCTAGCGGGATAGACAATGAGCAGTTCTTC.